Below, 21 T cell receptor beta chains from the same sample are listed, as sequenced in a study of cytomegalovirus exposure and HLA in healthy donors. Produced via immunoSEQ multiplex PCR; TCRdb's table is partial and in-frame only. The sample consists of about 190,000 clones, around 84% of them appearing once. The sample consisted of PBMCs. All receptors come from a man between 18 and 29 years old in good health and CMV-seropositive.

The gene calls are TRBV30 and TRBJ2-3, with 7 positions matching TRBD2. V lost 2 bases to trimming and J lost 6 bases; unmatched junction nucleotides: 11. CDR1 is GTSNPN and CDR2 is SVGIG in the germline V gene (reference sequence). The CDR3 is 15 amino acids. The CDR3 protein is CAWSTSAGEGDTQYF. As DNA, the CDR3 is TGTGCCTGGAGTACATCCGCGGGAGAGGGGGATACGCAGTATTTT.

The V gene is TRBV13, the J gene TRBJ2-2; D is possibly TRBD1 (5 bases). The V gene lost 0 bases and the J gene lost 4 bases, with 6 bases spanning the gap. The germline CDR1 and CDR2 sequences are PRHDT and FYEKMQ (reference sequence). This CDR3 spans 14 amino acids. CDR3 DNA sequence: TGTGCCAGCAGCTTAGGGACAGTCACCGGGGAGCTGTTTTTT. This codes for CASSLGTVTGELFF.

This chain joins TRBV13 and TRBJ1-1; D call uncertain. The CDR3 covers 14 residues. Germline V gene lookup returns CDR1 PRHDT and CDR2 FYEKMQ (reference sequence). The V end lost 3 bases, the J end lost 0 bases, and 8 bases lay between the germline ends. The CDR3 here is CASSFSPMNTEAFF. The DNA of the CDR3 is TGTGCCAGCAGCTTTTCCCCCATGAACACTGAAGCTTTCTTT.

The rearrangement uses TRBV18 and TRBJ1-1; no firm D call. Germline V gives CDR1 KGHSH, CDR2 LQKENI. CDR3 length equals 14 residues. V was shortened by 6 bases and J by 1 base, with 12 bases between the two germline ends. The CDR3 DNA reads TGTGCCAGCTCCCCCCCTCACAAGAACACTGAAGCTTTCTTT. Encoded protein: CASSPPHKNTEAFF. Full variable domain (rest looked up from reference TRBV18 and TRBJ1-1): NAGVMQNPRHLVRRRGQEARLRCSPMKGHSHVYWYRQLPEEGLKFMVYLQKENIIDESGMPKERFSAEFPKEGPSILRIQQVVRGDSAAYFCASSPPHKNTEAFFGQGTRLTVV.

The chain uses TRBV4-3 and TRBJ2-5; D is unresolved. Germline lookup yields CDR1 LGHNA and CDR2 YSLEER. The V gene lost 0 bases and the J gene lost 1 base, with 12 bases spanning the gap. This CDR3 has 16 amino acids. The CDR3 DNA is TGCGCCAGCAGCCAAGAGTTTAGCAGTAGCCAAGAGACCCAGTACTTC. Protein product: CASSQEFSSSQETQYF.

The CDR3 region has the DNA TGTGCCAGCAGCTTGGTCTCGGGGGAGGGATACGAGCAGTACTTC. Its protein is CASSLVSGEGYEQYF. The rearrangement uses TRBV5-4 and TRBJ2-7; TRBD2 agrees at 7 bases. The CDR3 loop spans 15 amino acids. With V trimmed by 0 bases and J by 4 bases, 7 bases remained unmatched. Per the germline V gene, CDR1 is SGHNT and CDR2 is YYREEE (reference sequence).

J is TRBJ1-2 and V is TRBV29-1, with 9 bases aligning to TRBD1. Losses at the gene ends were 2 bases for V and 7 bases for J; bases not matched to a gene: 2. Per germline, CDR1 SQVTM and CDR2 ANQGSEA. This CDR3 region has 12 residues. The CDR3 protein is CSVEHRGLGYTF. CDR3 nucleotides: TGCAGCGTTGAACACAGGGGGCTTGGCTACACCTTC. Complete variable domain (other parts from reference TRBV29-1 and TRBJ1-2): SAVISQKPSRDICQRGTSLTIQCQVDSQVTMMFWYRQQPGQSLTLIATANQGSEATYESGFVIDKFPISRPNLTFSTLTVSNMSPEDSSIYLCSVEHRGLGYTFGSGTRLTVV.

The rearrangement links TRBV28 to TRBJ2-1; 9 bases map to TRBD1. CDR1 and CDR2 from the germline V gene are MDHEN and SYDVKM. The V and J ends lost 6 bases and 8 bases, in that order; junction bases with no gene match: 11. CDR3 length: 15 amino acids. The CDR3 nucleotides are TGTGCCAGCAGGCCCGGGGGACAGGGTGTCGATGAGCAGTTCTTC. This translates into CASRPGGQGVDEQFF.

The chain uses TRBV27 and TRBJ2-1, with 13 bases lining up with TRBD2. The V and J ends lost 4 bases and 9 bases, in that order; junction bases with no gene match: 12. The CDR3 is made up of 17 amino acids. Germline V gene lookup returns CDR1 MNHEY and CDR2 SMNVEV (reference sequence). CDR3 protein: CASSYRGLAGEIGEQFF. The CDR3 DNA is TGTGCCAGCAGTTACCGAGGACTAGCGGGAGAGATCGGTGAGCAGTTCTTC.

The chain recombines TRBV5-6 with TRBJ2-5; 7 bases are a match to TRBD1. CDR1 and CDR2 from the germline V gene are SGHDT and YYEEEE. Trimming cost V 4 bases and J 7 bases; bases outside gene matches: 10. The CDR3 length is 14 residues. CDR3 sequence: CASSNRQGWATQYF. In nucleotides, the CDR3 is TGTGCCAGCAGCAACCGACAGGGCTGGGCGACCCAGTACTTC.

This clone was counted once. The chain links TRBV30 to TRBJ2-2, with a tentative D call TRBD1 (6 bases). The CDR3 is made up of 15 amino acids. V was clipped by 3 bases and J by 3 bases, with 14 bases between them. CDR1 and CDR2 (germline): GTSNPN, SVGIG (reference sequence). The CDR3 DNA is TGTGCCTGGAGCACGCAGGGGATAGACACCGGGGAGCTGTTTTTT. Its translation: CAWSTQGIDTGELFF.

The rearrangement joins TRBV25-1 to TRBJ1-3; D remains ambiguous. The length of the CDR3 is 14 residues. V gave up 3 bases and J gave up 0 bases, with 6 bases separating them. Germline V gene data show CDR1 as MGHDK and CDR2 as SYGVNS. CDR3 DNA sequence: TGTGCCAGCAGTGACAGTCTCTCTGGAAACACCATATATTTT. Translated: CASSDSLSGNTIYF.

The genes are TRBV6-4 and TRBJ2-5, with D perhaps TRBD1 (6 bases). V lost 2 bases, J lost 6 bases, and 25 bases lay in between. This CDR3 comprises 18 residues. Germline values: CDR1 MRHNA, CDR2 SNTAGT. In DNA, the CDR3 is TGTGCCAGCAGTGACGGGGGCGTGATGGAGTTAGGGACCAAGACCCAGTACTTC. It is translated as CASSDGGVMELGTKTQYF.

This chain connects TRBV28 to TRBJ2-2, with 9 bases matching TRBD1. V dropped 7 bases and J dropped 4; count of bases not matched to a gene: 10. The CDR3 spans 16 residues. Germline lookup yields CDR1 MDHEN and CDR2 SYDVKM. CDR3 nucleotide sequence: TGTGCCAGCATGGCTTTGGACAGGGGACCCACCGGGGAGCTGTTTTTT. Amino acids: CASMALDRGPTGELFF.

V gene TRBV6-4 combines with J gene TRBJ1-2; 8 positions agree with TRBD1. Trimming cost V 3 bases and J 3 bases; bases outside gene matches: 6. Germline V lookup: CDR1 MRHNA, CDR2 SNTAGT. The CDR3 contains 15 residues. CDR3 nucleotide sequence: TGTGCCAGCAGTGAGGGGACAGGAGATTACTATGGCTACACCTTC. Translation: CASSEGTGDYYGYTF.

Written as DNA, the CDR3 is TGTGCCAGCACCCCGGCGGGGGGTCTACTGAACACTGAAGCTTTCTTT. Encoded protein: CASTPAGGLLNTEAFF. The rearrangement links TRBV5-6 to TRBJ1-1; a weak D match, TRBD1 (5 bases). The CDR3 has 16 residues. Looked up from germline, CDR1 is SGHDT and CDR2 is YYEEEE. Trimming took off 6 bases at V and 0 bases at J, with 18 bases between the two ends.

The chain employs TRBV2 and TRBJ1-5; TRBD1 is a possible D gene (5 bases). Germline-derived CDR1 and CDR2 are SNHLY and FYNNEI. The CDR3 has 14 amino acids. V shed 4 bases and J shed 7 bases, with 14 bases lying between them. CDR3: CASSVLGAPQPQHF. In nucleotides, the CDR3 is TGTGCCAGCAGTGTTTTAGGGGCCCCCCAGCCCCAGCATTTT.

J is TRBJ2-5 and V is TRBV6-1, with TRBD2 matching over 9 bases. CDR1 is MNHNS and CDR2 is SASEGT in the germline V gene. The CDR3 extends over 15 amino acids. Germline trimming cut 1 base from V and 5 bases from J; bases unmatched to any gene: 5. The CDR3 loop reads CASSEDSGSGETQYF. DNA for the CDR3: TGTGCCAGCAGTGAAGATAGCGGGAGCGGTGAGACCCAGTACTTC.

The chain is built from TRBV5-6 and TRBJ1-2; D unresolved. Per germline, CDR1 SGHDT and CDR2 YYEEEE. The CDR3 has 13 residues. Deletions cut 0 bases from V and 1 base from J, with 4 bases between. The CDR3, as DNA: TGTGCCAGCAGCTTGGCAGATAACTATGGCTACACCTTC. It yields the protein CASSLADNYGYTF.

This clone came up a few times. The gene calls are TRBV6-4 and TRBJ1-5, with D possibly matching TRBD1 (5 bases). CDR3 length: 13 residues. The germline V and J ends were trimmed by 6 bases and 9 bases, with 15 bases remaining between them. CDR1 is MRHNA, CDR2 SNTAGT, per germline. In DNA, the CDR3 is TGTGCCAGCAGCGAGACCCAGGGCCTGCCCCAGCATTTT. Protein product: CASSETQGLPQHF.

V gene TRBV7-9 combines with J gene TRBJ2-7; 7 nucleotides agree with TRBD1. Germline lookup yields CDR1 SEHNR and CDR2 FQNEAQ (reference sequence). V trimming: 0 bases; J trimming: 6 bases; junction bases outside the gene matches: 5. This CDR3 is 14 amino acids long. CDR3 region: CASSLAQGWVEQYF. In nucleotides, the CDR3 is TGTGCCAGCAGCTTAGCACAGGGGTGGGTCGAGCAGTACTTC. Together with reference TRBV7-9 and TRBJ2-7, the CDR3 gives the full variable domain: DTGVSQNPRHKITKRGQNVTFRCDPISEHNRLYWYRQTLGQGPEFLTYFQNEAQLEKSRLLSDRFSAERPKGSFSTLEIQRTEQGDSAMYLCASSLAQGWVEQYFGPGTRLTVT.